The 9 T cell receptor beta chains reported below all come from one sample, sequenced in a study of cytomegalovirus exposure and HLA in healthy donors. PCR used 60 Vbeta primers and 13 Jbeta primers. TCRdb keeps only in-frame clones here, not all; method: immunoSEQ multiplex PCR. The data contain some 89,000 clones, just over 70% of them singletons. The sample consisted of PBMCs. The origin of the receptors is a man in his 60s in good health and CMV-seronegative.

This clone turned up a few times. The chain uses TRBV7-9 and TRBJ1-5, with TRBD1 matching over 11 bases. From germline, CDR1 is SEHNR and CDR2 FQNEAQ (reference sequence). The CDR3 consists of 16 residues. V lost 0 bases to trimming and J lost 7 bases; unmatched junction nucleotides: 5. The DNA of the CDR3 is TGTGCCAGCAGCTTAGCCGGGACAGGGGGAAAACAGCCCCAGCATTTT. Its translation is CASSLAGTGGKQPQHF.

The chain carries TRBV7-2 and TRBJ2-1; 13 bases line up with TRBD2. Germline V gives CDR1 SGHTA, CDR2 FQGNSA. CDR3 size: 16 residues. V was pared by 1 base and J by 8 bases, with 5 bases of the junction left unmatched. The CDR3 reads CASSLEWTSGRDEQFF. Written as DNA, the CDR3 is TGTGCCAGCAGCTTAGAGTGGACTAGCGGGAGAGATGAGCAGTTCTTC.

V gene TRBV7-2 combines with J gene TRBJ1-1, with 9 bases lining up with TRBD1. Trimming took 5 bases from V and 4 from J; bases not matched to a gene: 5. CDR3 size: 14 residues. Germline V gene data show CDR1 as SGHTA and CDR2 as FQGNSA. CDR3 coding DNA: TGTGCCAGCAGCCTACTACAGGGGGCCACTGAAGCTTTCTTT. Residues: CASSLLQGATEAFF.

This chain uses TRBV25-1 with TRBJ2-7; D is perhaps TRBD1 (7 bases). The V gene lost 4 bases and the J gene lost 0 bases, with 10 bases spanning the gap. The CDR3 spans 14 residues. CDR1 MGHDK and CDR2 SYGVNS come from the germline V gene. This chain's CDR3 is CASSGQGGSYEQYF. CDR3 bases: TGTGCCAGCAGTGGGCAGGGGGGCTCCTACGAGCAGTACTTC.

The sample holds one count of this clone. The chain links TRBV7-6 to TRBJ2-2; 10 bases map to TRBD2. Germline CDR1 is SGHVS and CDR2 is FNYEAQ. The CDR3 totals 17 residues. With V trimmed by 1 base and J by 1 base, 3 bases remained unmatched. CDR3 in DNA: TGTGCCAGCAGCTTAGAAGCGGGGGGGTGGAACACCGGGGAGCTGTTTTTT. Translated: CASSLEAGGWNTGELFF.

CDR3 DNA: TGTGCCAGCAGCTCCCGCCGTAGCGGGCCCGGGGAGACCCAGTACTTC. Its translation is CASSSRRSGPGETQYF. The V and J genes are TRBV7-2 and TRBJ2-5; TRBD2 matches at 7 bases. V dropped 4 bases and J dropped 5; count of bases not matched to a gene: 13. The CDR3 covers 16 residues. In germline, CDR1 is SGHTA, CDR2 FQGNSA.

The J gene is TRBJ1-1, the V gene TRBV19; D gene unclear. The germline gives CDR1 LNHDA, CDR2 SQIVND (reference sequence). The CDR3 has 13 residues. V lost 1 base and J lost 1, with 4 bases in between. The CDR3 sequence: CASSIGRNTEAFF. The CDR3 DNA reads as TGTGCCAGTAGTATAGGGAGGAACACTGAAGCTTTCTTT.

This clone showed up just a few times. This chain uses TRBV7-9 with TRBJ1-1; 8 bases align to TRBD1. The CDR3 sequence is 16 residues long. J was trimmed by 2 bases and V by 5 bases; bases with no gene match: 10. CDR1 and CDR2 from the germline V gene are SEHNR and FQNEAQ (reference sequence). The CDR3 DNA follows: TGTGCCAGCAGCACCAGTCCCGGGACAGGAAACACTGAAGCTTTCTTT. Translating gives CASSTSPGTGNTEAFF.

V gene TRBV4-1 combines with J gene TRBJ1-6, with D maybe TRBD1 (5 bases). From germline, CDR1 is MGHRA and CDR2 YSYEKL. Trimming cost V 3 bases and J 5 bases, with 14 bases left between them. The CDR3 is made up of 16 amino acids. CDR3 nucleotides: TGCGCCAGCAGCCACTCCGTGGGGCAAAATAATTCACCCCTCCACTTT. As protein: CASSHSVGQNNSPLHF.